This TCR beta chain was recorded in a study of response to subunit inactivated influenza vaccine. TCRdb ran MiXCR on the RT-PCR reads and lists one entry per CDR3 protein. The top ten hold over 10% of the sample, which has hundreds of thousands of distinct CDR3 sequences, 6% to 9% seen once. This clonotype came up a few times. The V gene's germline CDR1 is SGHRS and CDR2 YFSETQ. The CDR3 runs 14 residues. Deletions cut 7 bases from V and 3 bases from J, with 16 bases between. The specimen was PBMCs from blood, collected around 25 months after vaccination. The receptor was derived from a man between 50 and 75 years old who received an inactivated influenza vaccine. The chain combines TRBV5-1 with TRBJ1-1; D gene uncertain. The CDR3 sequence: CASLRHPSDTEAFF. The CDR3 nucleotides are TGCGCCAGCCTTCGACACCCCTCGGACACTGAAGCTTTCTTT.